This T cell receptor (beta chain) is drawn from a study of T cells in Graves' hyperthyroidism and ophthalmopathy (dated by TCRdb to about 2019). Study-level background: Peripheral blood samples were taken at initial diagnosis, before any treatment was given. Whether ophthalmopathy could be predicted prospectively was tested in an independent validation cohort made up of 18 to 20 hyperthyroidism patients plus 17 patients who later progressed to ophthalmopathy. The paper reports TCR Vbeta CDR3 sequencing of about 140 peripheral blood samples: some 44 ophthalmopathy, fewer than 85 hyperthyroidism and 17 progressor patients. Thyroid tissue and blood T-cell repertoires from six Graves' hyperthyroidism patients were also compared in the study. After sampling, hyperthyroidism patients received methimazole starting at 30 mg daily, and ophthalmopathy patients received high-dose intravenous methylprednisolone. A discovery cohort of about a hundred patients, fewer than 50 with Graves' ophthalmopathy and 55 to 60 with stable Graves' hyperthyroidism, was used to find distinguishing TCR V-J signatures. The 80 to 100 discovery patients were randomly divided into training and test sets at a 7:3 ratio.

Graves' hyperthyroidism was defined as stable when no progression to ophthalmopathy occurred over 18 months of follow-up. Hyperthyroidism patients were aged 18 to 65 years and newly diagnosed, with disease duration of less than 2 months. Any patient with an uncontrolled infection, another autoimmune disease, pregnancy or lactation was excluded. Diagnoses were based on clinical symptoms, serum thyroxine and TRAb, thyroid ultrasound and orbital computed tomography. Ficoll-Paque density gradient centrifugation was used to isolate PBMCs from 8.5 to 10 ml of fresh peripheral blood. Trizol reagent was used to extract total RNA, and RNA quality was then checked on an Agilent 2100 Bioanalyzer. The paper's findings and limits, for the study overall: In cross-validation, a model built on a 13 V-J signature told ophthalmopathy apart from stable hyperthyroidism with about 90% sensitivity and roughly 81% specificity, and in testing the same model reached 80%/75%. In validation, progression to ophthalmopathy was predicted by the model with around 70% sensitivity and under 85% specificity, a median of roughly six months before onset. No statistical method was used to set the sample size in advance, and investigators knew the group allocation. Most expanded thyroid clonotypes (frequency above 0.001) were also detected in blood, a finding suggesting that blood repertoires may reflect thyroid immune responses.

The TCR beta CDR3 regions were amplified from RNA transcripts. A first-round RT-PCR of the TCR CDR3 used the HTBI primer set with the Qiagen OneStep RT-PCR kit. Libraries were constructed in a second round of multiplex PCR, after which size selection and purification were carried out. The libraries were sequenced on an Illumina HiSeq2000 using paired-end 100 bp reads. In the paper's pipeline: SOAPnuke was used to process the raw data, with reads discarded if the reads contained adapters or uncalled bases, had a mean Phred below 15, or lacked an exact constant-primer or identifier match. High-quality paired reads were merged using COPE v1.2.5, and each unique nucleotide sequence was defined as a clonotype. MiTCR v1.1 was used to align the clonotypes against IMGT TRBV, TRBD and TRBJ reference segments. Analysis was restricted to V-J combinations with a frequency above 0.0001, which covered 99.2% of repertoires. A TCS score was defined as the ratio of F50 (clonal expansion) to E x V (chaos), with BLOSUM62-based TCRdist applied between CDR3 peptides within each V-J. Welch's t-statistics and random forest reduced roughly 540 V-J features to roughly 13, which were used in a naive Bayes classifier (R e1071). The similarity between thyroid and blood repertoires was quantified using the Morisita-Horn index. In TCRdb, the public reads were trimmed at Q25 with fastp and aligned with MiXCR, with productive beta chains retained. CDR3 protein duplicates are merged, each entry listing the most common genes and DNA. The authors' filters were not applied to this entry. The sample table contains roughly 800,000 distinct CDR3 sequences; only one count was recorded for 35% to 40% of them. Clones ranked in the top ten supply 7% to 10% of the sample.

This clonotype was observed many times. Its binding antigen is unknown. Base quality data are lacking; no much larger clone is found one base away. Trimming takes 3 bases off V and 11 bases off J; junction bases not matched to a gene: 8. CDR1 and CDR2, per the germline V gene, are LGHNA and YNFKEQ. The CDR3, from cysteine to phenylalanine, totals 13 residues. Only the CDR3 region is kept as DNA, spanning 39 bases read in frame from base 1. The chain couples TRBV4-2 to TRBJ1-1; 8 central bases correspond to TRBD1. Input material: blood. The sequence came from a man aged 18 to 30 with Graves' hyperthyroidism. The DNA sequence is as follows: TGTGCCAGCAGCCATGAAACAGGGGGTGGTGCTTTCTTT. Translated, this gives CASSHETGGGAFF.